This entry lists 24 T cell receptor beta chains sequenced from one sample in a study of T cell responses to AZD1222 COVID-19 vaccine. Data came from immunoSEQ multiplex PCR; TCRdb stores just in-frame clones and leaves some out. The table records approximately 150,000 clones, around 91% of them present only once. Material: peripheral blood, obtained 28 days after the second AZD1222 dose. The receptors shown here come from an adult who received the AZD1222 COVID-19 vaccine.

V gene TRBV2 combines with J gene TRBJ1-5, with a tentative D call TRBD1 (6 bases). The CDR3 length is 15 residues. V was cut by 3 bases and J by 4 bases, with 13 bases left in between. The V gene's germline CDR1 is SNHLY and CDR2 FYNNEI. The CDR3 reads CASSERERGNQPQHF. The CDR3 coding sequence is TGTGCCAGCAGTGAGAGGGAGAGGGGGAATCAGCCCCAGCATTTT. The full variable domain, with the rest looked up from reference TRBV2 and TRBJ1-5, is EPEVTQTPSHQVTQMGQEVILRCVPISNHLYFYWYRQILGQKVEFLVSFYNNEISEKSEIFDDQFSVERPDGSNFTLKIRSTKLEDSAMYFCASSERERGNQPQHFGDGTRLSIL.

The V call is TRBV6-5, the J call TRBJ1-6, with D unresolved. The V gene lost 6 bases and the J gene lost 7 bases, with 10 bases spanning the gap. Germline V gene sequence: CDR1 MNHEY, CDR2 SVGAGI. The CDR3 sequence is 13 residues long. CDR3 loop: CASSPGRNSPLHF. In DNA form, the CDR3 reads TGTGCCAGCAGCCCCGGCCGAAATTCACCCCTCCACTTT.

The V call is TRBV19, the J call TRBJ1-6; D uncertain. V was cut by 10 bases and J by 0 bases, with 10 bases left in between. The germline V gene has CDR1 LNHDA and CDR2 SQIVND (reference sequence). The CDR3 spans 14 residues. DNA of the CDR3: TGTGCCACGCGTCCGGGCTCCTATAATTCACCCCTCCACTTT. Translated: CATRPGSYNSPLHF.

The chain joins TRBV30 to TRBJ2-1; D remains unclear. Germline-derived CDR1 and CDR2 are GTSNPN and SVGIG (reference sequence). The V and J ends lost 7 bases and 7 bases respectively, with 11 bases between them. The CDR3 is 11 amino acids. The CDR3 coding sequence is TGTGCCTTCGTCCGGTGGAATGAGCAGTTCTTC. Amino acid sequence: CAFVRWNEQFF. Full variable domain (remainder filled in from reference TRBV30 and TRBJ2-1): SQTIHQWPATLVQPVGSPLSLECTVEGTSNPNLYWYRQAAGRGLQLLFYSVGIGQISSEVPQNLSASRPQDRQFILSSKKLLLSDSGFYLCAFVRWNEQFFGPGTRLTVL.

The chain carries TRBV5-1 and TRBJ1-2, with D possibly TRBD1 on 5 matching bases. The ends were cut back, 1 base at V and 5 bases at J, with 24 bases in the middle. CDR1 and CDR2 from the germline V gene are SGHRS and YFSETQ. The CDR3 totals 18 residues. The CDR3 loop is CASSLTALSLQDPYGYTF. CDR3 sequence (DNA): TGCGCCAGCAGCTTGACGGCCCTCTCCCTACAGGATCCGTATGGCTACACCTTC. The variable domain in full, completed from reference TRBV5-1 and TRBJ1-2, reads KAGVTQTPRYLIKTRGQQVTLSCSPISGHRSVSWYQQTPGQGLQFLFEYFSETQRNKGNFPGRFSGRQFSNSRSEMNVSTLELGDSALYLCASSLTALSLQDPYGYTFGSGTRLTVV.

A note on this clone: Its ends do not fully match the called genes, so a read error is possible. As DNA, the CDR3 is TGTGCCAGTAGTACTGAGACAAGACCTGGAAGCACCATATATTTT. It yields the protein CASSTETRPGSTIYF. The V and J genes are TRBV19 and TRBJ1-3, with D hard to call. This CDR3 comprises 15 residues. The V gene's germline CDR1 is LNHDA and CDR2 SQIVND (reference sequence).

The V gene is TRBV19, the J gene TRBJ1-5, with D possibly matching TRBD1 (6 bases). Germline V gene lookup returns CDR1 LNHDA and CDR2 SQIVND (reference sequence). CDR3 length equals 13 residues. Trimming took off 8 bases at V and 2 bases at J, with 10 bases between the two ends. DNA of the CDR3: TGTGCCAGTTCCAACAGGGGCAATCAGCCCCAGCATTTT. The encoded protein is CASSNRGNQPQHF.

The DNA of the CDR3 is TGTGCCAGCAGCCAAGGGTCCTACAACGCTGAAGCTTTCTTT. Its translation: CASSQGSYNAEAFF. This rearrangement joins TRBV4-2 to TRBJ1-1; D remains unclear. V was clipped by 1 base and J by 6 bases, with 12 bases between them. CDR1 and CDR2 (germline): LGHNA, YNFKEQ. The CDR3 runs 14 residues.

The CDR3 DNA sequence: TGTGCCACCAGCAGAGGTGGGGGAACCGCACTCTCTGGGGCCAACGTCCTGACTTTC. Its translation: CATSRGGGTALSGANVLTF. The chain employs TRBV15 and TRBJ2-6, with D perhaps assigned TRBD1 or TRBD2 (5 bases each). Germline CDR1 and CDR2: LNHNV and YYDKDF (reference sequence). V dropped 1 base and J dropped 0 bases, with 16 bases sitting between them. The CDR3 consists of 19 residues.

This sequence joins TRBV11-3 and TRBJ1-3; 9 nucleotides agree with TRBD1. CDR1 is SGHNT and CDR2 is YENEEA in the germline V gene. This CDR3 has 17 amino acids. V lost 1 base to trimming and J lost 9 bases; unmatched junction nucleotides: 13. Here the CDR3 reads CASSLALEWDREPTIYF. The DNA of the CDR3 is TGTGCCAGCAGCTTAGCTTTAGAGTGGGACAGGGAACCCACCATATATTTT.

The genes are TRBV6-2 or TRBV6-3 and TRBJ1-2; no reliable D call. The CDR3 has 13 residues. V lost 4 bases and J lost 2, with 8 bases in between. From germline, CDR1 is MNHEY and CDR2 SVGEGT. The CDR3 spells CASSSDGNYGYTF. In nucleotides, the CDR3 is TGTGCCAGCAGTTCGGACGGGAACTATGGCTACACCTTC.

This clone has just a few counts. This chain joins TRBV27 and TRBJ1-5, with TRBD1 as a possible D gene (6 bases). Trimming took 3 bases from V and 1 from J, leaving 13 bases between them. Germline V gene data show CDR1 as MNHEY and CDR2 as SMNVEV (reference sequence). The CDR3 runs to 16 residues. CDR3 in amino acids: CASSFVGQGSNQPQHF. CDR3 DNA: TGTGCCAGCAGTTTTGTGGGGCAGGGGAGCAATCAGCCCCAGCATTTT.

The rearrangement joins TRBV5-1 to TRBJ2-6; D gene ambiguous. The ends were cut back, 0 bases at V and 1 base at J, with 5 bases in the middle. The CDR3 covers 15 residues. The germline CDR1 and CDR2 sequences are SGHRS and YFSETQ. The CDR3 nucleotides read TGCGCCAGCAGCTTGGTGAATTCTGGGGCCAACGTCCTGACTTTC. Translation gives CASSLVNSGANVLTF.

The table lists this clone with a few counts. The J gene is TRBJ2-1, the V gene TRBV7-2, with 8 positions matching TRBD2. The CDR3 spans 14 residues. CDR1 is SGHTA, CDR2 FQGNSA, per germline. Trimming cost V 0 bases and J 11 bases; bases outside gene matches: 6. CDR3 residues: CASSLAAQREKQFF. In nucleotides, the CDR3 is TGTGCCAGCAGCTTAGCGGCCCAGCGGGAGAAGCAGTTCTTC.

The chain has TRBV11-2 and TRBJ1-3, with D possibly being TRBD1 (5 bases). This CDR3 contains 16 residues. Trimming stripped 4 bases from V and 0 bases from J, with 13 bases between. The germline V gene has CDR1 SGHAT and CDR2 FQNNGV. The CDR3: CASSSTTGNSGNTIYF. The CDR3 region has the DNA TGTGCCAGCAGCTCTACAACAGGCAACTCTGGAAACACCATATATTTT.

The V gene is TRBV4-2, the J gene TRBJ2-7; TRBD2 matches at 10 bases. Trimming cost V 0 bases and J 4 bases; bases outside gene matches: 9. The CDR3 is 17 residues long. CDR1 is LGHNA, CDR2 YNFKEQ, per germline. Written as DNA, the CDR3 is TGTGCCAGCAGCCAAGATCTCCAGCGGGAGGGGCGATACGAGCAGTACTTC. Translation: CASSQDLQREGRYEQYF.

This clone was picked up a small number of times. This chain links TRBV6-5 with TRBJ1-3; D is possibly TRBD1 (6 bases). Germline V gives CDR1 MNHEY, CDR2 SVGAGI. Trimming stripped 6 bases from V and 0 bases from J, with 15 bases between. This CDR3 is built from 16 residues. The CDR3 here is CASSYANRDSGNTIYF. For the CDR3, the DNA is TGTGCCAGCAGCTACGCTAACAGGGACTCTGGAAACACCATATATTTT.

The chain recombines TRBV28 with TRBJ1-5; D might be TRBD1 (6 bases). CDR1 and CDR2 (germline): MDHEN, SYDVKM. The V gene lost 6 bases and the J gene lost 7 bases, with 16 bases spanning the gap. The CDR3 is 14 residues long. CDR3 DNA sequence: TGTGCCAGCAGGCCAACCAGGGGAGGGCAGCCCCAGCATTTT. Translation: CASRPTRGGQPQHF.

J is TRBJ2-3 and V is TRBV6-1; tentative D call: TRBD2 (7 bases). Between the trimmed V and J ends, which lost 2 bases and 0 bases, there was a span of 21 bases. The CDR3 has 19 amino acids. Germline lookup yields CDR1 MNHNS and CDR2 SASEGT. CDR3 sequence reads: CASSERGLRAGASTDTQYF. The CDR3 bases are TGTGCCAGCAGTGAACGGGGTTTGAGGGCGGGGGCTAGCACAGATACGCAGTATTTT.

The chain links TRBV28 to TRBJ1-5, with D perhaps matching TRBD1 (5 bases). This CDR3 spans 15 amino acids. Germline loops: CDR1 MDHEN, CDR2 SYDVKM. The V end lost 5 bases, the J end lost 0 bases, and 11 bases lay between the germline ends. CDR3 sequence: CASSSEGYSNQPQHF. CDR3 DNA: TGTGCCAGCAGTAGTGAGGGGTATAGCAATCAGCCCCAGCATTTT. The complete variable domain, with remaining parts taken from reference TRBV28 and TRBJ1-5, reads DVKVTQSSRYLVKRTGEKVFLECVQDMDHENMFWYRQDPGLGLRLIYFSYDVKMKEKGDIPEGYSVSREKKERFSLILESASTNQTSMYLCASSSEGYSNQPQHFGDGTRLSIL.

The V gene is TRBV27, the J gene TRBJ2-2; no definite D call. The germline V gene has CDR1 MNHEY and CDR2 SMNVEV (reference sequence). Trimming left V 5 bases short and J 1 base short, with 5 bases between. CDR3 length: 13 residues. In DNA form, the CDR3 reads TGTGCCAGCAGTCCGGTGAACACCGGGGAGCTGTTTTTT. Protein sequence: CASSPVNTGELFF.

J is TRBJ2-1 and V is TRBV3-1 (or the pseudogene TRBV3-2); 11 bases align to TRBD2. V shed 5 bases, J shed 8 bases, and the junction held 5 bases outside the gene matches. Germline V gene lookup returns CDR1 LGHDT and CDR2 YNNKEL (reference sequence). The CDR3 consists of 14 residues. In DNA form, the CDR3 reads TGTGCCAGCAGCACTAGCGGGAGTAGGGATGAGCAGTTCTTC. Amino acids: CASSTSGSRDEQFF.

The CDR3 protein is CASIWGAAFTGEQYF. CDR3 DNA sequence: TGTGCCAGCATTTGGGGGGCGGCCTTTACGGGGGAGCAGTACTTC. The chain is built from TRBV6-5 and TRBJ2-7; D is perhaps TRBD1 or TRBD2 (6 bases each). V was shortened by 7 bases and J by 7 bases, with 23 bases between the two germline ends. CDR3 size: 15 residues. In germline, CDR1 is MNHEY, CDR2 SVGAGI.

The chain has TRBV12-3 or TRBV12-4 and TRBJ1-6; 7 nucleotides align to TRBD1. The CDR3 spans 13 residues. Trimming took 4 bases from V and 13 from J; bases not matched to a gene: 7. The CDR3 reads CASSSPTGAPLHF. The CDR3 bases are TGTGCCAGCAGTTCTCCTACAGGGGCCCCCCTCCACTTT.